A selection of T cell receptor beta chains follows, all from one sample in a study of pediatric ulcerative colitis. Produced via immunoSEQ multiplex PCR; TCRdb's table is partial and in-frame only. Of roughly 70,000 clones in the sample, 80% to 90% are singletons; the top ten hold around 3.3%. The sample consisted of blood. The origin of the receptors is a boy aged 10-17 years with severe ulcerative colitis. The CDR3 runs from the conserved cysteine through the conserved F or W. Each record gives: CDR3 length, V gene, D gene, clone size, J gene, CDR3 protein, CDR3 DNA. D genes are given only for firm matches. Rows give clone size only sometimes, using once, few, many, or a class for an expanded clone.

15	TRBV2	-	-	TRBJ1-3	CASSEEGSSGNTIYF	TGTGCCAGCAGTGAAGAGGGCAGCTCTGGAAACACCATATATTTT
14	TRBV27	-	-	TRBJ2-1	CASSLNRDYNEQFF	TGTGCCAGCAGTTTAAATAGAGACTACAATGAGCAGTTCTTC
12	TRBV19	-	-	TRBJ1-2	CASSSGPKGYTF	TGTGCCAGTAGTTCGGGACCTAAGGGCTACACCTTC
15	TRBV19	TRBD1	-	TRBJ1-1	CASSIGDRGVTEAFF	TGTGCCAGTAGTATTGGTGACAGGGGGGTCACTGAAGCTTTCTTT
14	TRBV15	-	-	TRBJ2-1	CATSTLSLAHEQFF	TGTGCCACCAGCACTCTTTCCCTGGCCCATGAGCAGTTCTTC
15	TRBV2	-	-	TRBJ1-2	CASSEDPRLNYGYTF	TGTGCCAGCAGTGAAGACCCCCGGTTGAACTATGGCTACACCTTC
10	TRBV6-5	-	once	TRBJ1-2	CASSYGGYTF	TGTGCCAGCAGTTACGGGGGCTACACCTTC
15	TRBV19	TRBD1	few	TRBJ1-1	CASSAPQGAWTEAFF	TGTGCCAGTAGTGCCCCCCAGGGGGCATGGACTGAAGCTTTCTTT
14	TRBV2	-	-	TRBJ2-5	CASRQLRGKETQYF	TGTGCCAGCAGGCAGCTACGAGGAAAAGAGACCCAGTACTTC
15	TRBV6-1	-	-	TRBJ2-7	CASSERPGGFNEQYF	TGTGCCAGCAGTGAAAGGCCCGGTGGGTTCAACGAGCAGTACTTC
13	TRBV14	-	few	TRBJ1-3	CASSQSMGNTIYF	TGTGCCAGCAGCCAAAGCATGGGAAACACCATATATTTT
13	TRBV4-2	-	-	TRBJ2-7	CASSPLDSYEQYF	TGTGCCAGCAGCCCCCTCGACAGTTACGAGCAGTACTTC
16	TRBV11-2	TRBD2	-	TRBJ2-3	CASSPGAGSSTDTQYF	TGTGCCAGCAGCCCCGGAGCGGGATCTAGCACAGATACGCAGTATTTT
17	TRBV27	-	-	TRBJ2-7	CASRISKGGVISYEQYF	TGTGCCAGCAGGATCTCTAAAGGGGGTGTCATCTCCTACGAGCAGTACTTC
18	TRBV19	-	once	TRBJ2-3	CASSISNDPRGYTDTQYF	TGTGCCAGTAGTATTTCGAACGATCCGAGGGGCTACACAGATACGCAGTATTTT
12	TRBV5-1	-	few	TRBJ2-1	CASSPAVNEQFF	TGCGCCAGCAGCCCGGCGGTCAATGAGCAGTTCTTC
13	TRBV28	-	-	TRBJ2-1	CASNQRVRNEQFF	TGTGCCAGTAATCAAAGGGTCCGCAATGAGCAGTTCTTC
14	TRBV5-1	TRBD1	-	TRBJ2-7	CASSQGQGGYEQYF	TGCGCCAGCAGCCAAGGACAGGGGGGCTACGAGCAGTACTTC
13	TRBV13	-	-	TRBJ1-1	CASSPGGDTEAFF	TGTGCCAGCAGCCCCGGGGGGGACACTGAAGCTTTCTTT
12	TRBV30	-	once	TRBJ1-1	CAYTRGNTEAFF	TGTGCCTATACCAGGGGCAACACTGAAGCTTTCTTT
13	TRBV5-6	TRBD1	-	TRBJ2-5	CASSSGQGATQYF	TGTGCCAGCAGCTCCGGACAGGGGGCGACCCAGTACTTC
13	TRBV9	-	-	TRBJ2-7	CASSVGVAYEQYF	TGTGCCAGCAGCGTGGGTGTTGCCTACGAGCAGTACTTC
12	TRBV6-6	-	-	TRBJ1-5	CASTDTYQPQHF	TGTGCCAGCACTGACACCTATCAGCCCCAGCATTTT
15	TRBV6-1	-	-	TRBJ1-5	CASSESAWKSQPQHF	TGTGCCAGCAGTGAAAGCGCCTGGAAGAGTCAGCCCCAGCATTTT
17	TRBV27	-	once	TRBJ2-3	CASSFGVAASSTDTQYF	TGTGCCAGCAGTTTCGGGGTAGCGGCTTCTAGCACAGATACGCAGTATTTT
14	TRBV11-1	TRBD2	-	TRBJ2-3	CASSPGTSGSRPYF	TGTGCCAGCAGCCCAGGGACTAGCGGGAGCCGCCCGTATTTT
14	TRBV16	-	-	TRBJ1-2	CASSQWSGNYGYTF	TGTGCCAGCAGCCAATGGTCAGGAAACTATGGCTACACCTTC
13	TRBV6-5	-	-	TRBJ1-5	CASSWDGNQPQHF	TGTGCCAGCAGTTGGGATGGGAATCAGCCCCAGCATTTT
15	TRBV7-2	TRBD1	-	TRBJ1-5	CASSYVEGAGQPQHF	TGTGCCAGCAGCTACGTTGAGGGGGCGGGTCAGCCCCAGCATTTT
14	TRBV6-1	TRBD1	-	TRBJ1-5	CASSEAGGSQPQHF	TGTGCCAGCAGTGAAGCAGGGGGCAGCCAGCCCCAGCATTTT
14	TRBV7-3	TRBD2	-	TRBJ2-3	CASSRLANTDTQYF	TGTGCCAGCAGCCGACTAGCGAACACAGATACGCAGTATTTT